The source of this TCR beta chain is a study of persistence of HIV-infected CD4 T cells. Study summary: Antigen stimulation activated a lower proportion of cells, more of them memory, than anti-CD3/anti-CD28 stimulation.

Germline-derived CDR1 and CDR2 are SGDLS and YYNGEE. With 3 bases removed from V and 0 bases from J, the gap between germline ends came to 10 bases. This CDR3 has 15 amino acids. With respect to this clone: The antigen is not known. Different DNA sequences within this sample yield the same CDR3.

Cells were stimulated nonspecifically with anti-CD3/anti-CD28 magnetic beads. CD4+ T cells upregulating both CD40 ligand and CD69 were sorted as responding cells. Anti-CD28/CD49d costimulation, CD40-blocking antibody and enfuvirtide were given to CD8-depleted PBMCs for 18 hours. The immunoSEQ assay was version 4, run in survey mode. The data were produced by immunoSEQ multiplex PCR, yet TCRdb's version contains in-frame clones alone and is incomplete. This table holds 35,000 to 55,000 clones, 88% found once. Study-wide findings and caveats: Compared with CD3/CD28-stimulated cells, CMV- and Gag-responding cells showed lower TCRbeta richness. The rare CMV-responding cells with HIV-1 proviruses were not separately TCR-sequenced.

The source was CD4+ T cells sorted from PBMCs after roughly 17-hour stimulation, collected from a patient who received antiretroviral therapy. The gene calls are TRBV9 and TRBJ1-5; D perhaps matches TRBD1 (5 bases). The TCR originated in an adult woman with HIV who was CMV-seropositive. CDR3 amino acids: CASSGGLYSNQPQHF. The CDR3 DNA reads as TGTGCCAGCAGCGGGGGACTATATAGCAATCAGCCCCAGCATTTT.